This T cell receptor (beta chain) was captured by sequencing in a study of cytomegalovirus exposure and HLA in healthy donors. General study results and limits: Later on, a genetic analysis was performed. It linked a missense variant in DCLRE1C with V- and J-gene trimming of TCR beta. Accounts indicate the classifier identified cytomegalovirus status with strong specificity and sensitivity.

The study ran its PCR with 60 Vbeta and 13 Jbeta primers. Some clones are missing from TCRdb's copy, which holds only in-frame ones; the method was immunoSEQ multiplex PCR. Among 180,000 or so clones listed, 76% were seen once. Germline values: CDR1 ENHRY, CDR2 SYGVKD. The germline V and J ends were trimmed by 6 bases and 4 bases, with 18 bases remaining between them. The CDR3 consists of 16 residues. This clone has only a few counts. Its antigen is still unknown. Sequenced material: PBMCs. The chain has TRBV10-3 and TRBJ2-2; TRBD1 might be the D (6 bases). The clonotype was recovered from a man aged 18 to 30 in good health and CMV-seronegative. In DNA, the CDR3 is TGTGCCATCAGCGGGACAAGTCCGGCGACCACCGGGGAGCTGTTTTTT. Its protein product is CAISGTSPATTGELFF.